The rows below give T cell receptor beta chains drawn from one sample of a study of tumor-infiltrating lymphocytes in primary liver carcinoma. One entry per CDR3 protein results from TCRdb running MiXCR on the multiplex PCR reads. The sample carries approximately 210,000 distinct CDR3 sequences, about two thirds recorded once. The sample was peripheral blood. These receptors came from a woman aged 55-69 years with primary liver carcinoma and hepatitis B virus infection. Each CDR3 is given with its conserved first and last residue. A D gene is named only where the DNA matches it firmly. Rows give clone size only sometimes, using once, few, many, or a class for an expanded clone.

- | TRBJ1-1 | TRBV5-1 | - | CVSRPVAGESEAFF | TGCGTCAGCAGACCAGTGGCAGGGGAGTCTGAAGCTTTCTTT
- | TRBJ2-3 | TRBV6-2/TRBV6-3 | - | CASSTGHITDTQYF | TGTGCCAGCAGTACGGGACATATCACAGATACGCAGTATTTT
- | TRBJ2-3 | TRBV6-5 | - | CASIRLSWSDIQYF | TGTGCCAGCATCAGATTATCGTGGTCAGATATCCAGTATTTT
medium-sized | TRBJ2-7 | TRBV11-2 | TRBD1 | CASTPTYTGASSYEQYF | TGTGCCAGCACTCCAACCTATACAGGGGCTAGCTCCTACGAGCAGTACTTC
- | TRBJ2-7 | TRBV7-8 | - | CASSKSGTAYEQYF | TGTGCCAGCAGCAAATCCGGGACTGCCTACGAGCAGTACTTC
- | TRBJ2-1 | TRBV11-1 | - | CASSFIGAFLSYNEQFF | TGTGCAAGCAGCTTCATAGGTGCATTCCTATCCTACAATGAGCAGTTCTTC
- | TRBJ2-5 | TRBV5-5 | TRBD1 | CASSEDRGRETQYF | TGTGCCAGCAGCGAGGACAGGGGGCGTGAGACCCAGTACTTC
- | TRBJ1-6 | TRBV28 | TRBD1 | CASSPPQGNNSPLHF | TGTGCCAGCAGTCCACCACAGGGGAATAATTCACCCCTCCACTTT
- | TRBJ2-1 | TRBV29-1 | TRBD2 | CSVEWGEGFDEQFF | TGCAGCGTTGAATGGGGGGAGGGGTTTGATGAGCAGTTCTTC
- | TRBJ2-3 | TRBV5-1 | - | CASSFSDRTDTQYF | TGCGCCAGCAGCTTCAGCGACCGCACAGATACGCAGTATTTT
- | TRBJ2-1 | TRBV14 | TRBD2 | CASSDRGLVGNERFF | TGTGCCAGCAGCGATAGAGGACTAGTAGGCAATGAGCGGTTCTTC
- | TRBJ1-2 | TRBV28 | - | CASTTLNYGYTF | TGTGCCAGCACCACGCTTAACTATGGCTACACCTTC
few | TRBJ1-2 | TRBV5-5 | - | CASSLEYWAVDYGYTF | TGTGCCAGCAGCTTGGAGTATTGGGCGGTGGACTATGGCTACACCTTC
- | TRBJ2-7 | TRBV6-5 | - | CATYQTATPYGQYF | TGTGCCACCTATCAGACGGCTACACCCTACGGGCAGTACTTC
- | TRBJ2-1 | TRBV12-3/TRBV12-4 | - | CASSGWAISYNEQFF | TGTGCCAGCAGTGGCTGGGCTATCTCCTACAATGAGCAGTTCTTC
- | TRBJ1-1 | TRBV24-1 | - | CATSDSTVTEAFF | TGTGCCACCAGTGATTCGACAGTCACTGAAGCTTTCTTT
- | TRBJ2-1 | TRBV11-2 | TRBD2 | CASSFCLAEYNGQFF | TGTGCCAGCAGCTTTTGTCTAGCGGAGTACAATGGGCAGTTCTTC
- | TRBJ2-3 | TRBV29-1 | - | CNVNLNRGGGTDMQYF | TGCAACGTTAACCTTAACAGGGGAGGGGGCACAGATATGCAGTATTTT
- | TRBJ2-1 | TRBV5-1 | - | CASSLVVSGNNEQFF | TGCGCCAGCAGCTTGGTGGTTAGCGGTAACAATGAGCAGTTCTTC
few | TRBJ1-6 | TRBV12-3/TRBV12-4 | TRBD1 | CASSRQGRSPLHF | TGTGCCAGCAGCAGACAGGGCAGGTCACCCCTCCACTTT
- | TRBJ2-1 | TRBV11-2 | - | CVSSLGLGNEQFF | TGTGTCAGCAGCTTAGGGCTAGGCAATGAGCAGTTCTTC
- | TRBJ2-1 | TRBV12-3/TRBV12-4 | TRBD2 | CASSLTSGSLEQFF | TGTGCCAGCAGTTTAACTAGCGGGAGTTTAGAGCAGTTCTTC
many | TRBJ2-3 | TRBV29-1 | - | CSVGPGGVDTQYF | TGCAGCGTTGGGCCGGGCGGGGTGGATACGCAGTATTTT
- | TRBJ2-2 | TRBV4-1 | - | CASSNRDIAGELFF | TGCGCCAGCAGCAACCGGGACATTGCCGGGGAGCTGTTTTTT
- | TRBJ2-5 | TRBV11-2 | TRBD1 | CASSYGQGWEETQYF | TGTGCCAGCAGCTACGGACAGGGTTGGGAAGAGACCCAGTACTTC
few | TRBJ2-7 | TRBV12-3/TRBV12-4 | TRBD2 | CVSSRGLAGSRQYF | TGTGTCAGCAGCCGGGGACTAGCGGGATCTCGGCAGTACTTC
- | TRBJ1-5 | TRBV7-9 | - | CASSISGSIDTQHF | TGTGCCAGCAGCATCTCGGGAAGCATAGATACGCAGCATTTT
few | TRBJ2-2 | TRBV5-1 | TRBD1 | CASSVTGGWDTGELFF | TGCGCCAGCAGCGTTACAGGGGGCTGGGACACCGGGGAGCTGTTTTTT
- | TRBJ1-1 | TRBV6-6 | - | CASITAGMNTEASF | TGTGCCAGCATTACCGCAGGAATGAACACTGAAGCTTCCTTC
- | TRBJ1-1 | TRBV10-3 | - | CATGQRNTEAFF | TGTGCCACCGGACAGAGGAACACTGAAGCTTTCTTT
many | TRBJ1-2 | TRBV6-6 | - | CASSYEGNYGYTF | TGTGCCAGCAGTTACGAGGGGAACTATGGCTACACCTTC
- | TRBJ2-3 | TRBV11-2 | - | CASSPPETADTHYF | TGTGCCAGCAGCCCACCTGAAACGGCAGATACGCATTATTTT
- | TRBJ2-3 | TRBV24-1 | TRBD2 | CATSDTSGRRTDTQYF | TGTGCCACCAGTGACACTAGCGGGAGGCGCACAGATACGCAGTATTTT
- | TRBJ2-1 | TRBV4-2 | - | CASSTISYNEQFF | TGTGCCAGCAGTACTATCTCCTACAATGAACAGTTCTTC
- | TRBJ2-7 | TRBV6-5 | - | CASGYPTETSSYEQYF | TGTGCCAGCGGTTACCCGACGGAGACAAGCTCCTACGAGCAGTACTTC
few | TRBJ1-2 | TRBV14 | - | CASSQDHGIYGYTF | TGTGCCAGCAGCCAAGATCACGGAATTTATGGCTACACCTTC
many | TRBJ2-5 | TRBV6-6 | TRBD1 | CASRRTGVETQYF | TGTGCCAGCAGAAGGACAGGGGTCGAGACCCAGTACTTC
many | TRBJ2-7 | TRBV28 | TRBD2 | CASSLGDYSSYEQYF | TGTGCCAGCAGTTTAGGGGACTACAGCTCCTACGAGCAGTACTTC
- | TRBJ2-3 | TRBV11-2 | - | CARSPTTGITHYF | TGTGCCAGAAGCCCGACAACGGGGATTACGCACTATTTT
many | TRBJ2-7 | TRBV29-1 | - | CSVRQEAVGEQYF | TGCAGCGTACGCCAGGAGGCGGTAGGAGAGCAGTACTTC
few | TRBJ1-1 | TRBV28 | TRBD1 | CASRETGGGGTEAFF | TGTGCCAGCAGGGAGACAGGGGGCGGAGGCACTGAAGCTTTCTTT
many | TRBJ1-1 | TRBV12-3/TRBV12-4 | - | CASSGYGTEAFF | TGTGCCAGCAGTGGGTATGGCACTGAAGCTTTCTTT
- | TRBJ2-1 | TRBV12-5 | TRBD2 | CASGPFGGAYNEQFF | TGTGCTAGTGGTCCCTTCGGGGGGGCCTACAATGAGCAGTTCTTC
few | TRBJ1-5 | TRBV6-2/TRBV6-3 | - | CSSSRSYSKQPQHF | TGTTCCAGCAGTCGATCCTATAGCAAACAGCCCCAGCATTTT
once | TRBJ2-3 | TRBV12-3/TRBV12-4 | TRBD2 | CASSLGTSGFNSISDTQYF | TGTGCCAGCAGCCTCGGGACTAGCGGATTCAATAGCATCTCAGATACGCAGTATTTT
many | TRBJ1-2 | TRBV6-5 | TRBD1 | CASSQGQVRGYTF | TGTGCCAGCAGCCAGGGACAGGTTCGTGGCTACACCTTC
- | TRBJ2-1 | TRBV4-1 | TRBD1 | CACSRTGDRERVEQFF | TGCGCCTGCAGTCGAACCGGGGACAGGGAGCGGGTTGAGCAGTTCTTC
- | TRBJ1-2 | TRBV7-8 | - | CASSLSANYGYAF | TGTGCCAGCAGCTTATCCGCTAACTATGGCTACGCCTTC
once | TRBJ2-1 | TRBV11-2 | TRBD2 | CTSSSDRSTSGNGNEQFF | TGTACCAGCAGTTCAGATAGGTCGACTAGCGGTAACGGGAATGAGCAGTTCTTC
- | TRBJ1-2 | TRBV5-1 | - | CASSLGGQVRDGYTF | TGCGCCAGCAGCTTGGGTGGGCAGGTCAGAGATGGCTACACCTTC
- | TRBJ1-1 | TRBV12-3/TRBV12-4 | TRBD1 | CASSIRDSLLRESFF | TGTGCCAGCAGTATCCGGGACAGTCTCCTAAGGGAATCTTTCTTT
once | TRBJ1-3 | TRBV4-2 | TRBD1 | CASSQETGGGNTIHF | TGTGCCAGTAGCCAGGAGACAGGGGGAGGAAACACCATACATTTT